A selection of T cell receptor beta chains follows, all from one sample in a study of radiotherapy plus CTLA-4 blockade in lung cancer. Measured with immunoSEQ multiplex PCR; TCRdb has only the in-frame clones, and not every one. Of over 80,000 clones listed, 83% are singletons. This sample comprised peripheral blood, obtained from a patient treated with radiotherapy plus ipilimumab. The receptors originated from a human donor with non-small cell lung cancer who had stable disease on radiotherapy plus ipilimumab. The CDR3 runs from the conserved cysteine through the conserved F or W. A D gene is named only where the DNA matches it firmly.

>TRBV6-6|TRBJ1-5|TRBD1
TGTGCCAGCAGTGCGACAGGGGGCAATCAGCCCCAGCATTTT
CASSATGGNQPQHF
>TRBV19|TRBJ2-7|TRBD2
TGTGCCAGTAGTACCGCCGGGTCGGGACTAGCGGCCCGTGGAGGCGAGCAGTACTTC
CASSTAGSGLAARGGEQYF
>TRBV19|TRBJ2-1|TRBD1
TGTGCCTCCTCGGGGACAGAGAACAATGAGCAGTTCTTC
CASSGTENNEQFF
>TRBV18|TRBJ2-5|TRBD2
TGTGCCAGCTCACACCGGGGGGGCCAAGAGACCCAGTACTTC
CASSHRGGQETQYF
>TRBV7-9|TRBJ2-5|TRBD2
TGTGCCAGCAGCTTACTAGCGGGAGATCAAGAGACCCAGTACTTC
CASSLLAGDQETQYF
>TRBV7-6|TRBJ1-1|TRBD1
TGTGCCAGCAGCTTCGTATCCGGGACAGTGAACACTGAAGCTTTCTTT
CASSFVSGTVNTEAFF
>TRBV5-6|TRBJ2-7|TRBD1
TGTGCCAGCAGCCGTAACAGGGGGACCTACGAGCAGTACTTC
CASSRNRGTYEQYF
>TRBV15|TRBJ2-3|.
TGTGCCACCAGCAGAGGCAGTACCACAGATACGCAGTATTTT
CATSRGSTTDTQYF
>TRBV7-2|TRBJ1-6|TRBD1
TGTGCCAGCAGAAGGGACAGCGAGGGTTCACCCCTCCACTTT
CASRRDSEGSPLHF
>TRBV28|TRBJ1-4|.
TGTGCCAGCAGGCGCGGCATGGAGGAAAAACTGTTTTTT
CASRRGMEEKLFF
>TRBV18|TRBJ2-5|.
TGTGCCAGCTCACAAAAAGAGACCCAGTACTTC
CASSQKETQYF